One T cell receptor beta chain is described in this entry. The sample belongs to a study of blood T cell repertoires in COVID-19. V lost 4 bases to trimming and J lost 1 base; unmatched junction nucleotides: 4. This CDR3 has 16 residues. Germline lookup yields CDR1 SGHTA and CDR2 FQGNSA. Produced via immunoSEQ multiplex PCR; TCRdb's table is partial and in-frame only. The sample holds 90,000 to 120,000 clones, around 85% seen once. J is TRBJ2-1 and V is TRBV7-2, with 10 bases that match TRBD2. The sequenced material came from peripheral blood. This sequence was found in a woman aged 80 or over with active or convalescent COVID-19. The CDR3 nucleotides read TGTGCCAGCAGCTGGAGCGGGGGGGTTTCCTACAATGAGCAGTTCTTC. As protein: CASSWSGGVSYNEQFF.